Presented here are 12 T cell receptor beta chains from one specimen sequenced in a study of T cell responses to AZD1222 COVID-19 vaccine. Libraries were prepared by immunoSEQ multiplex PCR; TCRdb keeps only in-frame clonotypes and omits some of them. Altogether about 150,000 clones are present, 80% to 95% being singletons, with the ten largest covering around 2.5%. The specimen was peripheral blood, collected on day 0 of AZD1222 vaccination. The receptors shown here come from an adult in good health.

This sequence joins TRBV18 and TRBJ2-7; D is undetermined. Germline CDR1 KGHSH, CDR2 LQKENI. V lost 5 bases to trimming and J lost 2 bases, with 13 bases between them. The CDR3 is 14 residues long. In DNA, the CDR3 is TGTGCCAGCTCAGAGGATGCGATGGCCTACGAGCAGTACTTC. Its translation: CASSEDAMAYEQYF.

The V and J genes are TRBV5-4 and TRBJ1-1; D is undetermined. The germline V gene has CDR1 SGHNT and CDR2 YYREEE (reference sequence). The germline V and J ends were trimmed by 0 bases and 4 bases, with 13 bases remaining between them. The CDR3 loop spans 15 amino acids. In DNA form, the CDR3 reads TGTGCCAGCAGCTTGGTCCACGGAGAAAGCACTGAAGCTTTCTTT. This encodes CASSLVHGESTEAFF.

The V gene is TRBV7-2, the J gene TRBJ2-5; 8 positions match TRBD1. CDR1 and CDR2 (germline): SGHTA, FQGNSA. V lost 7 bases and J lost 5; bases outside the gene matches: 12. This CDR3 region has 15 residues. CDR3 amino acids: CASILGGNRGETQYF. CDR3 DNA: TGTGCCAGCATCCTAGGGGGTAACAGGGGGGAGACCCAGTACTTC.

This chain joins TRBV7-2 and TRBJ2-3; 7 positions match TRBD1. The length of the CDR3 is 14 residues. J gave up 4 bases and V 3 bases, and 4 bases lay outside the gene matches. Germline loops: CDR1 SGHTA, CDR2 FQGNSA. CDR3 in amino acids: CASSFGTASDTQYF. CDR3 sequence (DNA): TGTGCCAGCAGCTTCGGGACAGCTTCAGATACGCAGTATTTT.

In regard to this clone: The sample contains more than one DNA sequence encoding this CDR3. V and J are TRBV27 and TRBJ1-5; D possibly corresponds to TRBD1 (5 bases). V was pared by 3 bases and J by 5 bases, with 11 bases between. From germline, CDR1 is MNHEY and CDR2 SMNVEV (reference sequence). The CDR3 has 14 residues. The chain's CDR3 is CASSFQGPHQPQHF. The CDR3 DNA follows: TGTGCCAGCAGTTTTCAGGGTCCTCATCAGCCCCAGCATTTT.

The gene calls are TRBV28 and TRBJ1-2; D might be TRBD1 (5 bases). CDR3 size: 13 residues. Germline CDR1 reads MDHEN; CDR2 reads SYDVKM. V gave up 6 bases and J gave up 4 bases, with 12 bases separating them. DNA of the CDR3: TGTGCCAGCAGGCTAGAGGGGAGCTATGGCTACACCTTC. This translates into CASRLEGSYGYTF.

The genes are TRBV5-5 and TRBJ1-5, with D perhaps TRBD1 (5 bases). The CDR3 has 13 amino acids. Germline loops: CDR1 SGHKS, CDR2 YYEKEE (reference sequence). V was pared by 4 bases and J by 6 bases, with 11 bases between. CDR3 bases: TGTGCCAGCAGCCCCGCAGGGAGTCAGCCCCAGCATTTT. It is translated as CASSPAGSQPQHF.

The chain joins TRBV6-2 or TRBV6-3 to TRBJ1-5, with D unresolved. The CDR3 sequence is 17 residues long. CDR1 and CDR2 from the germline V gene are MNHEY and SVGEGT. V was shortened by 1 base and J by 7 bases, with 20 bases between the two germline ends. The CDR3 region is CASSYLSTDDYGQPQHF. In nucleotides, the CDR3 is TGTGCCAGCAGTTACTTATCTACCGATGACTACGGACAGCCCCAGCATTTT.

This clone was seen just once. This rearrangement joins TRBV28 to TRBJ1-3; tentatively, D is TRBD1 (6 bases). Germline loops: CDR1 MDHEN, CDR2 SYDVKM. CDR3 length equals 15 residues. V lost 5 bases and J 4 bases, leaving 15 bases between the germline ends. The CDR3 is CASSPHDRLGNTIYF. The DNA for the CDR3 is TGTGCCAGCAGTCCCCACGACAGGCTCGGAAACACCATATATTTT.

J is TRBJ2-3 and V is TRBV18; the D gene is possibly TRBD2 (5 bases). Germline V CDR1 and CDR2: KGHSH, LQKENI. V was pared by 8 bases and J by 1 base, with 13 bases between. This CDR3 contains 14 residues. The CDR3 loop reads CASPPPGGTDTQYF. CDR3 coding DNA: TGTGCCAGCCCTCCGCCCGGGGGCACAGATACGCAGTATTTT.

This chain uses TRBV24-1 with TRBJ2-3; perhaps TRBD1 as D (6 bases). Trimming removed 4 bases from V and 4 bases from J, with 14 bases in between. The germline V gene has CDR1 KGHDR and CDR2 SFDVKD. This CDR3 is built from 15 residues. The CDR3 bases are TGTGCCACCAGTGACTCACAGGGCCGGGCAGATACGCAGTATTTT. Residues: CATSDSQGRADTQYF.

This clone was seen more than once but under ten times. The chain combines TRBV4-1 with TRBJ1-2, with no clear D. Looked up from germline, CDR1 is MGHRA and CDR2 is YSYEKL. The CDR3 loop spans 12 amino acids. Trimming cost V 7 bases and J 0 bases, with 6 bases left between them. In DNA form, the CDR3 reads TGCGCCAGCAAGGGAGCTAACTATGGCTACACCTTC. The encoded protein is CASKGANYGYTF.